Shown below are 3 T cell receptor beta chains from a single sample sequenced in a study of patients and donors after allogeneic stem cell transplantation. Using its own MiXCR run on the RT-PCR reads, TCRdb lists one record per CDR3 protein. The table shows roughly 880,000 distinct CDR3 sequences, with more than 15% occurring only once. Sequenced material: blood, either unsorted or a sorted T cell fraction (not recorded which). The receptors were sampled from a human donor who was either an allogeneic HSCT recipient or a stem cell or donor lymphocyte infusion donor (not recorded which). It is not recorded whose cells these are; they may come from a transplant donor.

This chain uses TRBV5-1 with TRBJ1-1, with D hard to call. Trimming shortened V by 0 bases and J by 0 bases, and 9 bases separated the two germline ends. Germline loops: CDR1 SGHRS, CDR2 YFSETQ. This CDR3 has 15 amino acids. The CDR3: CASSLVVGLNTEAFF. The CDR3 bases are TGCGCCAGCAGCTTGGTGGTGGGCCTGAACACTGAAGCTTTCTTT.

A few counts support this clonotype. CDR3 sequence (DNA): TGTGCCACCAGTGTACCTGGGAGGCCCCAGCATTTT. Its protein is CATSVPGRPQHF. This chain links TRBV24-1 with TRBJ1-5; D is uncertain. This CDR3 contains 12 residues. Germline V gene sequence: CDR1 KGHDR, CDR2 SFDVKD. Trimming cost V 5 bases and J 9 bases, with 10 bases left between them.

This clonotype showed up just a few times. V usage is TRBV24-1 and J usage is TRBJ2-1; D is ambiguous. Germline CDR1 is KGHDR and CDR2 is SFDVKD. The V end was cut by 1 base, the J end by 8 bases, with 8 bases between. The CDR3 has 13 residues. For the CDR3, the DNA is TGTGCCACCAGTGATTTATTGTGGCATGAGCAGTTCTTC. The encoded protein is CATSDLLWHEQFF.